What follows are 6 T cell receptor beta chains derived from one specimen sequenced in a study of regulatory T cells in long-lasting Graves disease. HTBI primers from iRepertoire and Arm-PCR of CDR3 regions yielded the TCR beta libraries. TCRdb analysed the multiplex PCR reads with MiXCR anew, one entry per CDR3 protein. The sample consists of roughly 450,000 distinct CDR3 sequences, 23% of them appearing once. The time point denotes: persistent/refractory GD, antithyroid drugs over 5 years with positive TRAb. PBMC-extracted RNA yielded the TCR library. Sequenced material: peripheral blood mononuclear cells (PBMCs), taken when the disease was refractory, from a patient treated with antithyroid drugs. The receptors originated from a female donor with Graves disease.

The chain carries TRBV3-1 and TRBJ2-1; D call uncertain. The V and J ends lost 1 base and 7 bases respectively, with 5 bases between them. Germline V CDR1 and CDR2: LGHDT, YNNKEL (reference sequence). CDR3 length: 12 amino acids. The CDR3 DNA sequence: TGTGCCAGCAGCCAAGCAGTGAATGAGCAGTTCTTC. The encoded protein is CASSQAVNEQFF.

A note on this clonotype: A much larger clone lies one base from this, so it may be a read error. The genes are TRBV15 and TRBJ1-5; maybe TRBD1 (6 bases). This CDR3 contains 15 residues. CDR1 LNHNV and CDR2 YYDKDF come from the germline V gene (reference sequence). The DNA for the CDR3 is TGTGCCACCAGCAGTAACAGGGCGTACGGTCAGGCCCAGCATTTT. It yields the protein CATSSNRAYGQAQHF.

Ten or more counts support this clonotype. The chain couples TRBV28 to TRBJ1-5; possible D gene TRBD1, 5 bases. V was trimmed by 6 bases and J by 6 bases, leaving 9 bases between them. Germline lookup yields CDR1 MDHEN and CDR2 SYDVKM. The CDR3 extends over 12 amino acids. The CDR3: CASRDGGQPQHF. The CDR3 coding sequence is TGTGCCAGCAGAGATGGGGGTCAGCCCCAGCATTTT.

This clonotype was found a few times. The chain links TRBV6-2 or TRBV6-3 to TRBJ2-2; unclear D gene. The germline V gene has CDR1 MNHEY and CDR2 SVGEGT. Trimming removed 10 bases at V and 4 bases at J, with 22 bases between. This CDR3 region has 16 residues. The CDR3 coding sequence is TGTGCCACTAACCCGAGGCGCCCGACGAGCACCGGGGAGCTGTTTTTT. It codes for CATNPRRPTSTGELFF.

The rearrangement joins TRBV10-3 to TRBJ1-2, with TRBD1 as a possible D gene (6 bases). Trimming removed 5 bases at V and 6 bases at J, with 10 bases between. The length of the CDR3 is 12 residues. Germline CDR1 and CDR2: ENHRY and SYGVKD. CDR3: CAISRDMDGYTF. CDR3 coding DNA: TGTGCCATCAGTCGGGACATGGATGGCTACACCTTC.

This clonotype came up a few times. V gene TRBV7-9 combines with J gene TRBJ1-1, with D unclear. V dropped 5 bases and J dropped 7 bases, with 11 bases sitting between them. This CDR3 comprises 12 residues. Germline V gene sequence: CDR1 SEHNR, CDR2 FQNEAQ (reference sequence). In DNA form, the CDR3 reads TGTGCCAGCAGCCTCTATGATAGTGAAGCTTTCTTT. Its protein product is CASSLYDSEAFF.